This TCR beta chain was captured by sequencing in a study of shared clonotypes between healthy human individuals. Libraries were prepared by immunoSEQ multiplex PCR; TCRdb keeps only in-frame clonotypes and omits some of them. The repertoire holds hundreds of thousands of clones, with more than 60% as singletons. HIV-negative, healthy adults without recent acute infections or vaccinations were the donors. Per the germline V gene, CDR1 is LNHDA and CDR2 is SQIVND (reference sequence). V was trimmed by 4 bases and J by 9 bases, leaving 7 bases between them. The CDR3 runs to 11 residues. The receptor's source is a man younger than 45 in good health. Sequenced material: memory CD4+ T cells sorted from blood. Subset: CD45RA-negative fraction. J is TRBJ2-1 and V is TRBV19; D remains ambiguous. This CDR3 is CASSRGSEQFF. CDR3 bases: TGTGCCAGTAGTAGGGGTAGTGAGCAGTTCTTC.